This T cell receptor (beta chain) was recorded in a study of T cell responses to AZD1222 COVID-19 vaccine. Study findings and constraints: Spike-specific TCR breadth and depth grew following two AZD1222 doses. Possibly, clonal diversity was underestimated; donors were largely white British and included more females. At baseline, seropositivity was found in only a handful of AZD1222 recipients.

The data were produced by immunoSEQ multiplex PCR, yet TCRdb's version contains in-frame clones alone and is incomplete. Here the sample spans some 150,000 clones, around 85% being singletons. A remark on this clone: The target antigen is unknown. Other DNA sequences in the same sample also yield this CDR3.

The TCR originated in an adult in good health. The sequencing here drew on peripheral blood, taken on day 0 of MenACWY control vaccination.

CDR3 sequence (DNA): TGTGCCAGCAGCCCCCAGAACTCCTACGAGCAGTACTTC. Protein: CASSPQNSYEQYF. The V call is TRBV7-8, the J call TRBJ2-7; D remains ambiguous. The ends were cut back, 5 bases at V and 0 bases at J, with 8 bases in the middle. The germline V gene encodes CDR1 SGHVS and CDR2 FQNEAQ. The CDR3 runs to 13 residues.